The 18 T cell receptor beta chains given below trace back to one sample, sequenced in a study of blood T cell repertoires in COVID-19. This table comes from immunoSEQ multiplex PCR, and its TCRdb copy is limited to in-frame clones, with some not included. The table includes roughly 410,000 clones, around 91% detected once. The sample was peripheral blood. The receptors shown here come from a woman aged 40 to 55 with COVID-19, enrolled during active disease.

The CDR3 protein is CAWSLRQGRFSAPLHF. CDR3 nucleotides: TGTGCCTGGAGCCTACGGCAGGGGCGATTTAGTGCGCCCCTCCACTTT. This chain uses TRBV30 with TRBJ1-6, with a tentative D call TRBD1 (6 bases). Trimming left V 3 bases short and J 13 bases short, with 25 bases between. This CDR3 spans 16 amino acids. CDR1 is GTSNPN, CDR2 SVGIG, per germline (reference sequence).

The chain employs TRBV2 and TRBJ2-1, with D possibly TRBD2 on 6 matching bases. This CDR3 has 14 amino acids. Trimming took off 9 bases at V and 3 bases at J, with 15 bases between the two ends. Looked up from germline, CDR1 is SNHLY and CDR2 is FYNNEI. CDR3 region: CASRTNEIYNEQFF. CDR3 sequence (DNA): TGTGCCAGTCGGACTAACGAAATCTACAATGAGCAGTTCTTC.

The sample holds one count of this clone. The J gene is TRBJ2-3, the V gene TRBV13; 9 nucleotides agree with TRBD1. The V gene end was trimmed by 6 bases and the J gene end by 5 bases; junction bases not matched to a gene: 9. The CDR3 length is 15 residues. Germline assignment: CDR1 PRHDT and CDR2 FYEKMQ (reference sequence). CDR3 coding DNA: TGTGCCAGCAGAGTCCATGGACAGGGGTTAGATACGCAGTATTTT. Encoded protein: CASRVHGQGLDTQYF. Filled out from reference TRBV13 and TRBJ2-3, the complete variable domain reads AAGVIQSPRHLIKEKRETATLKCYPIPRHDTVYWYQQGPGQDPQFLISFYEKMQSDKGSIPDRFSAQQFSDYHSELNMSSLELGDSALYFCASRVHGQGLDTQYFGPGTRLTVL.

The CDR3 DNA sequence: TGTGCCAGCAGTTTATTGGGCGGGGGGGCCCTCGAGACCCAGTACTTC. This sequence encodes CASSLLGGGALETQYF. The rearrangement links TRBV27 to TRBJ2-5; the match to TRBD2 covers 9 bases. Germline-derived CDR1 and CDR2 are MNHEY and SMNVEV (reference sequence). The CDR3 contains 16 residues. With V trimmed by 1 base and J by 5 bases, 8 bases remained unmatched.

The chain recombines TRBV19 with TRBJ2-7; 7 nucleotides line up with TRBD1. CDR3 length: 13 residues. V shed 5 bases, J shed 2 bases, and the junction held 3 bases outside the gene matches. CDR1 and CDR2 (germline): LNHDA, SQIVND (reference sequence). The CDR3 reads CASSPGTAYEQYF. The DNA for the CDR3 is TGTGCCAGTAGTCCCGGGACAGCCTACGAGCAGTACTTC.

The chain couples TRBV30 to TRBJ1-5; no firm D call. CDR1 is GTSNPN, CDR2 SVGIG, per germline (reference sequence). V was trimmed by 4 bases and J by 5 bases, leaving 15 bases between them. This CDR3 region has 14 residues. CDR3: CAWKSLGSDQPQHF. CDR3 coding DNA: TGTGCCTGGAAAAGTCTCGGGAGCGATCAGCCCCAGCATTTT. The full variable domain, with the rest looked up from reference TRBV30 and TRBJ1-5, is SQTIHQWPATLVQPVGSPLSLECTVEGTSNPNLYWYRQAAGRGLQLLFYSVGIGQISSEVPQNLSASRPQDRQFILSSKKLLLSDSGFYLCAWKSLGSDQPQHFGDGTRLSIL.

The V call is TRBV11-2, the J call TRBJ2-4; the D is unclear. Germline CDR1 is SGHAT and CDR2 is FQNNGV. V shed 5 bases and J shed 2 bases, with 7 bases lying between them. This CDR3 is built from 13 residues. The CDR3 coding sequence is TGTGCCAGCAGCCCCCTAACCAAAAACATTCAGTACTTC. As protein: CASSPLTKNIQYF.

The chain links TRBV13 to TRBJ2-3; 9 nucleotides agree with TRBD1. Germline CDR1 reads PRHDT; CDR2 reads FYEKMQ (reference sequence). J gave up 5 bases and V 4 bases, and 7 bases lay outside the gene matches. The length of the CDR3 is 15 residues. The CDR3 nucleotides read TGTGCCAGCAGCTCTCGGACAGGGGTTCAAGATACGCAGTATTTT. Translating it yields CASSSRTGVQDTQYF.

CDR3 loop: CASSYSTTGGEKLFF. CDR3 nucleotide sequence: TGTGCCAGCAGTTACTCGACGACGGGAGGTGAAAAACTGTTTTTT. V gene TRBV6-6 combines with J gene TRBJ1-4; D not resolved. The V and J ends lost 0 bases and 7 bases respectively, with 12 bases between them. CDR3 length: 15 amino acids. Germline CDR1 reads MNHNY; CDR2 reads SVGAGI (reference sequence).

This chain uses TRBV30 with TRBJ1-3; D may be TRBD1 (6 bases). Deletions cut 5 bases from V and 0 bases from J, with 14 bases between. This CDR3 comprises 15 residues. Germline values: CDR1 GTSNPN, CDR2 SVGIG (reference sequence). CDR3 coding DNA: TGTGCCTGGCAGACAGGCGAAAACTCTGGAAACACCATATATTTT. Translation: CAWQTGENSGNTIYF.

The chain combines TRBV28 with TRBJ1-4; TRBD1 agrees at 10 bases. V gave up 4 bases and J gave up 8 bases; unmatched junction bases: 4. Germline CDR1 MDHEN, CDR2 SYDVKM. The CDR3 extends over 14 amino acids. The CDR3 DNA follows: TGTGCCAGCAGTTCCGGGACAGGGGCCGAAAAACTGTTTTTT. It codes for CASSSGTGAEKLFF. Drawing the rest from reference TRBV28 and TRBJ1-4, the complete variable domain is DVKVTQSSRYLVKRTGEKVFLECVQDMDHENMFWYRQDPGLGLRLIYFSYDVKMKEKGDIPEGYSVSREKKERFSLILESASTNQTSMYLCASSSGTGAEKLFFGSGTQLSVL.

Notes on this clone: This CDR3 is also generated by other DNA sequences in the sample. The rearrangement uses TRBV27 and TRBJ1-5, with D perhaps TRBD1 (5 bases). CDR1 is MNHEY, CDR2 SMNVEV, per germline (reference sequence). This CDR3 has 15 amino acids. V gave up 0 bases and J gave up 0 bases, with 6 bases separating them. Written as DNA, the CDR3 is TGTGCCAGCAGTTTATCTAGGGGTAGCAATCAGCCCCAGCATTTT. This codes for CASSLSRGSNQPQHF.

This clone occurred a few times. The chain employs TRBV27 and TRBJ1-5; D might be TRBD1 (5 bases). Trimming cost V 6 bases and J 7 bases, with 13 bases left between them. This CDR3 comprises 13 residues. Per germline, CDR1 MNHEY and CDR2 SMNVEV (reference sequence). CDR3 DNA sequence: TGTGCCAGCAGCCACGACAGAGGACAGCCCCAGCATTTT. This codes for CASSHDRGQPQHF.

The chain combines TRBV6-6 with TRBJ2-3, with D perhaps matching TRBD1 (6 bases). The CDR3 is 16 residues long. Germline V gene lookup returns CDR1 MNHNY and CDR2 SVGAGI (reference sequence). V was shortened by 2 bases and J by 1 base, with 13 bases between the two germline ends. CDR3 amino acids: CASSYILGQRTDTQYF. CDR3 nucleotide sequence: TGTGCCAGCAGTTACATCCTAGGACAGCGCACAGATACGCAGTATTTT.

V gene TRBV7-2 combines with J gene TRBJ1-2; no clear D gene. Trimming stripped 0 bases from V and 7 bases from J, with 15 bases between. This CDR3 contains 15 residues. From germline, CDR1 is SGHTA and CDR2 FQGNSA. CDR3 amino acids: CASSLARARSAGYTF. CDR3 nucleotide sequence: TGTGCCAGCAGCTTAGCGCGGGCGCGTTCAGCTGGCTACACCTTC.

This clone was counted once. This rearrangement joins TRBV12-5 to TRBJ2-1; 10 bases line up with TRBD2. CDR1 is LGHNT and CDR2 is FRNRAP in the germline V gene. The CDR3 runs to 15 residues. V was clipped by 6 bases and J by 4 bases; unmatched bases: 6. The CDR3, as DNA: TGTGCTAGTGGGGTTAGCGGGGGGACATACAATGAGCAGTTCTTC. Amino acids: CASGVSGGTYNEQFF.

The chain uses TRBV5-1 and TRBJ2-1, with 12 bases matching TRBD2. Germline V gene data show CDR1 as SGHRS and CDR2 as YFSETQ. J gave up 6 bases and V 10 bases, and 11 bases lay outside the gene matches. This CDR3 region has 15 residues. CDR3 DNA sequence: TGCGCCTCCCAGCGCCGACTAGCGGGAGTCAATGAGCAGTTCTTC. It codes for CASQRRLAGVNEQFF.

The chain couples TRBV12-3 or TRBV12-4 to TRBJ1-1; maybe TRBD1 (6 bases). This CDR3 spans 12 amino acids. V was trimmed by 3 bases and J by 10 bases, leaving 12 bases between them. The CDR3 region is CASSLGGLGAFF. The CDR3 DNA reads TGTGCCAGCAGTTTGGGGGGGCTTGGAGCTTTCTTT.